The clone carrying this T cell receptor (beta chain) was picked up a small number of times. Unique molecular identifiers tagged the TCRbeta library. TCRdb called the PCR reads again in MiXCR, with one record for every CDR3 protein. The table shows roughly 280,000 distinct CDR3 sequences, with more than 9% occurring only once. This sample stems from a study of T-cell reconstitution after alpha-beta-depleted transplantation in children. Trimming removed 0 bases from V and 4 bases from J; junction bases left unmatched: 8. The germline V gene has CDR1 SGHAT and CDR2 FQNNGV. This CDR3 is built from 17 residues.

This clonotype was obtained from a male patient between 2 and 15 years old who had a stem cell transplant for chronic granulomatous disease, so the T cells may come from the graft donor. This chain uses TRBV11-2 with TRBJ2-2; TRBD2 aligns across 7 bases. Sample: peripheral blood, taken 180 days after TCRalphabeta/CD19-depleted stem cell transplant. CDR3 in amino acids: CASSLEAAGLSTGELFF. CDR3 DNA sequence: TGTGCCAGCAGCTTAGAGGCCGCGGGACTATCCACCGGGGAGCTGTTTTTT.